This T cell receptor (beta chain) was recovered during a study of blood T cell repertoires in COVID-19. Across the study: COVID-19 samples from acute and convalescent phases originated in the United States, Italy and Spain. The cDNA or gDNA used as material had been derived from T cells, B-cell-depleted T cells, or PBMCs.

CDR1 and CDR2 (germline): MDHEN, SYDVKM. CDR3 length: 16 amino acids. Trimming at V came to 4 bases and at J to 2 bases, leaving 8 bases not matched to a gene. Seattle cases were enrolled at active infection and followed longitudinally. In the original analysis: Amplification of reference gene primers provided the estimated nucleated cell counts. Profiled with immunoSEQ multiplex PCR; TCRdb holds only in-frame clones, not every one. Clonal size and the V and J genes are those of that table, whereas D and trimming came from the DNA. The repertoire consists of a few hundred thousand clones, with 90% occurring once and the leading ten covering approximately 6.8%.

The TCR sequence derives from a woman aged 30 to 39 with COVID-19, enrolled during active disease. What was sequenced was peripheral blood. The chain uses TRBV28 and TRBJ1-5, with 7 bases lining up with TRBD1. This CDR3 is CASSSQTGTGNQPQHF. The CDR3 nucleotides read TGTGCCAGCAGTTCACAGACCGGGACAGGCAATCAGCCCCAGCATTTT.